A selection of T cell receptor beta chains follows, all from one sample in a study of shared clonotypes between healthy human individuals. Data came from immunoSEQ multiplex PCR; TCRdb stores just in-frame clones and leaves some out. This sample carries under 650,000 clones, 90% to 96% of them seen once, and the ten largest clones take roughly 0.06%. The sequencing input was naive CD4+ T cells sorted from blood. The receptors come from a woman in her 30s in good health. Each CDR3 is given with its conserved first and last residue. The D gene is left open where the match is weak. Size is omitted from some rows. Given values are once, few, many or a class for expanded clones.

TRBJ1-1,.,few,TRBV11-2,TGTGCCAGCAGCTCCAACACTGAAGCTTTCTTT,CASSSNTEAFF
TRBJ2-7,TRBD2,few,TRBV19,TGTGCCAGTAGTACTAGCGGGAGCAACGAGCAGTACTTC,CASSTSGSNEQYF
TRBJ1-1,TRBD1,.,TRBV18,TGTGCCAGCTCACCAACAGGGGAAGGGTTGGGCACTGAAGCTTTCTTT,CASSPTGEGLGTEAFF
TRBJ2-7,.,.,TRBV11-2,TGTGCCAGCAGTCCTCAACCACCGGTGTCCGAGGGCGAGCAGTACTTC,CASSPQPPVSEGEQYF
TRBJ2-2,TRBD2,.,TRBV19,TGTGCCAGTAAAAAGCGGGAGAGGGACACCGGGGAGCTGTTTTTT,CASKKRERDTGELFF
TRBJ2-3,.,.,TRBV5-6,TGTGCCAGCAGCTGGGGAGGTGGGGAGGATACGCAGTATTTT,CASSWGGGEDTQYF
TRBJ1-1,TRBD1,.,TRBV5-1,TGCGCCAGCAGCGCACAGGGGGCGCACACTGAAGCTTTCTTT,CASSAQGAHTEAFF
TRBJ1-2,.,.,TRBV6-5,TGTGCCAGCAGTTCACCCCGGACGGGACCTGATGGCTACACCTTC,CASSSPRTGPDGYTF
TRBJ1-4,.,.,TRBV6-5,TGTGCCAGTGGCCCGACAGCTAATGAAAAACTGTTTTTT,CASGPTANEKLFF
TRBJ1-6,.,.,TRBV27,TGTGCCAGCAGTTTTGTCAGCGCGAGCTCCTATAATTCACCCCTCCACTTT,CASSFVSASSYNSPLHF
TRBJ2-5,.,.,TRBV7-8,TGTGCCAGCAGCTTAGGGCGCCAAGAGACCCAGTACTTC,CASSLGRQETQYF
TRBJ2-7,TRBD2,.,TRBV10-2,TGCGCCAGCAACCCTAGCGGGAGCGACGAGCAGTACTTC,CASNPSGSDEQYF
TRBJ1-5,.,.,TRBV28,TGTGCCAGCAGTTTACAGGCCCGACAGCCCCAGCATTTT,CASSLQARQPQHF
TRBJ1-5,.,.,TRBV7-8,TGTGCCAGCAGCTTAGCGGCGACAACCCATAGCAATCAGCCCCAGCATTTT,CASSLAATTHSNQPQHF
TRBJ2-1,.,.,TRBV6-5,TGTGCCAGCAGTCCTTTACGGAACCTCTACAATGAGCAGTTCTTC,CASSPLRNLYNEQFF
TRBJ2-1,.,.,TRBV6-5,TGTGCCAGCAGCCGGACTTCACTTGAGCAGTTCTTC,CASSRTSLEQFF
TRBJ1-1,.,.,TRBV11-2,TGTGCCAGCAGCTCGGTGGGGGCGAACACTGAAGCTTTCTTT,CASSSVGANTEAFF
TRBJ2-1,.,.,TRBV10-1,TGCGCCAGCAGTGACCGTCAGAGGGGAGCTTTCAATGAGCAGTTCTTC,CASSDRQRGAFNEQFF
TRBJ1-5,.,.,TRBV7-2,TGTGCCAGCAGCCTCCAAACGGCAAGTAATAGCAATCAGCCCCAGCATTTT,CASSLQTASNSNQPQHF
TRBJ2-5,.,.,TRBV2,TGTGCCAGCAGTGAAGAGGCAGGCGGATGGTACTTC,CASSEEAGGWYF
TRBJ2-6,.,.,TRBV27,TGTGCCAGCAGTTTATTGGTTAGCTCTGGGGCCAACGTCCTGACTTTC,CASSLLVSSGANVLTF